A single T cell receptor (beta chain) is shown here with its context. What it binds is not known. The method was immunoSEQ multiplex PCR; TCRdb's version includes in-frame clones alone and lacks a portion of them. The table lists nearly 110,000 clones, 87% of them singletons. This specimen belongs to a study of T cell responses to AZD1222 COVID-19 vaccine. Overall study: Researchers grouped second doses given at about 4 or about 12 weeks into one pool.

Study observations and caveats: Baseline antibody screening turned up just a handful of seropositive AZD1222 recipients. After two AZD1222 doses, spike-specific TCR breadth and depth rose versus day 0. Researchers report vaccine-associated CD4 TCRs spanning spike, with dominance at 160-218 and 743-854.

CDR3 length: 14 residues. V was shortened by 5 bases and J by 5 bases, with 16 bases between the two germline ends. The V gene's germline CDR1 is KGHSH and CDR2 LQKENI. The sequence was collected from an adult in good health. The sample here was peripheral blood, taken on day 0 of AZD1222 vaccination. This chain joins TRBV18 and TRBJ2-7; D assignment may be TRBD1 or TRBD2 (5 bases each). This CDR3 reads CASSSRDLAHEQYF. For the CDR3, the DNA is TGTGCCAGCTCATCCCGGGACCTGGCCCACGAGCAGTACTTC.